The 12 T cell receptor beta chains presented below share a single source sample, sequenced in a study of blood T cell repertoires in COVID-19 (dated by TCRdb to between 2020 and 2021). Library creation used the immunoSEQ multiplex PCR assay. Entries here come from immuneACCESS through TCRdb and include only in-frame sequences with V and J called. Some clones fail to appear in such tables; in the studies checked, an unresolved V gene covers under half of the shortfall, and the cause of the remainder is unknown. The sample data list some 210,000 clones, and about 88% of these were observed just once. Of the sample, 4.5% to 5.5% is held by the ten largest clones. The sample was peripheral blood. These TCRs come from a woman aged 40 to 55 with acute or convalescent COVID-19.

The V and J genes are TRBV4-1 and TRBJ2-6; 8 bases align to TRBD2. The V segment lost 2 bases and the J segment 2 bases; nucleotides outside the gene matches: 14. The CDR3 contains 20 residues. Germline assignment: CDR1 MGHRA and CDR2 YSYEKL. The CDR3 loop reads CASSQRVGSGGFPGANVLTF. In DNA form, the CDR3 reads TGCGCCAGCAGCCAACGGGTCGGAAGCGGGGGTTTCCCTGGGGCCAACGTCCTGACTTTC.

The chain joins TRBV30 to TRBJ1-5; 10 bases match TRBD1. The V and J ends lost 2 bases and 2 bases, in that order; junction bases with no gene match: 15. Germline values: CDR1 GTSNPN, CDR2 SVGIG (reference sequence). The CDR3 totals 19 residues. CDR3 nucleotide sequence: TGTGCCTGGAGTACTCCGGGACAGGGGAGTGTATGGGGCAATCAGCCCCAGCATTTT. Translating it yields CAWSTPGQGSVWGNQPQHF.

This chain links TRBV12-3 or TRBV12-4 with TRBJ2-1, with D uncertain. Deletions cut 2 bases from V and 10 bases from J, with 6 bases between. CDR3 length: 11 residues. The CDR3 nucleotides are TGTGCCAGCAGTTTAACTACCGAGCAGTTCTTC. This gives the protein CASSLTTEQFF.

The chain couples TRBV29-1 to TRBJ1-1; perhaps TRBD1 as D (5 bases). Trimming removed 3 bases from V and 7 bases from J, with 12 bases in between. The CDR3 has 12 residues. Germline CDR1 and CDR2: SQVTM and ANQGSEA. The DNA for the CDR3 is TGCAGCGTTGACTTGGACACTCTTGAAGCTTTCTTT. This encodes CSVDLDTLEAFF.

The CDR3 DNA reads as TGCGCCAGCAGCCAAGAAGGGACAGGGGGCGCGGGGGCCAACGTCCTGACTTTC. It yields the protein CASSQEGTGGAGANVLTF. The V gene is TRBV4-1, the J gene TRBJ2-6, with 12 bases lining up with TRBD1. V lost 0 bases and J lost 4; bases outside the gene matches: 4. There are 18 residues in the CDR3. Per the germline V gene, CDR1 is MGHRA and CDR2 is YSYEKL.

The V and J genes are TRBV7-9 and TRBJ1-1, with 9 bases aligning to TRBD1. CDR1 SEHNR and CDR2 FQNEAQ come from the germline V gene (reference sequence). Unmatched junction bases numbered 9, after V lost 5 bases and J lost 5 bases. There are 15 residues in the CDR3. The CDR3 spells CASSLGQGTETEAFF. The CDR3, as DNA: TGTGCCAGCAGCCTGGGACAGGGAACAGAGACTGAAGCTTTCTTT. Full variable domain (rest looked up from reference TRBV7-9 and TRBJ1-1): DTGVSQNPRHKITKRGQNVTFRCDPISEHNRLYWYRQTLGQGPEFLTYFQNEAQLEKSRLLSDRFSAERPKGSFSTLEIQRTEQGDSAMYLCASSLGQGTETEAFFGQGTRLTVV.

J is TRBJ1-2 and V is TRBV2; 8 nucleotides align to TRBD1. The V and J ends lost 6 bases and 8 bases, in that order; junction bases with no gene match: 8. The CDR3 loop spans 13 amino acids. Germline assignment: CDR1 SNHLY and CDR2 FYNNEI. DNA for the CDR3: TGTGCCAGCAGGATGACAGGGGAGGGCGGCTACACCTTC. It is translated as CASRMTGEGGYTF.

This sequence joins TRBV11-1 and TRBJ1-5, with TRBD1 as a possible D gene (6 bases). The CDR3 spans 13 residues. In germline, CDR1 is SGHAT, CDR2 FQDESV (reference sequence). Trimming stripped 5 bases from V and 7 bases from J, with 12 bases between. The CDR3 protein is CASSLDRKQPQHF. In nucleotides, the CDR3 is TGTGCCAGCAGCCTCGACAGGAAACAGCCCCAGCATTTT.

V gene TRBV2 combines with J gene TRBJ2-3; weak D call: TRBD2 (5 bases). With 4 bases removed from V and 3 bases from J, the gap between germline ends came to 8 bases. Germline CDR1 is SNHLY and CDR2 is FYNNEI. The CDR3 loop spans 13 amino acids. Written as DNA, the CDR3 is TGTGCCAGCAGTGGGGGAGCTACAGATACGCAGTATTTT. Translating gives CASSGGATDTQYF.

The CDR3 nucleotides read TGTGCCAGTAGATCTATCGGAAACACCATATATTTT. It codes for CASRSIGNTIYF. V usage is TRBV19 and J usage is TRBJ1-3; no definite D call. The germline V gene encodes CDR1 LNHDA and CDR2 SQIVND (reference sequence). The V end lost 6 bases, the J end lost 4 bases, and 7 bases lay between the germline ends. The CDR3 covers 12 residues.

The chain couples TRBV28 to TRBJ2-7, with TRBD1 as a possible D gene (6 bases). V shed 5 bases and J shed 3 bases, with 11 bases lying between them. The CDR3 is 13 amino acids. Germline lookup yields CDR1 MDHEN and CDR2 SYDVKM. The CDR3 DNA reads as TGTGCCAGCAGTCGGGACACGGTCTACGAGCAGTACGTC. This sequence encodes CASSRDTVYEQYV.

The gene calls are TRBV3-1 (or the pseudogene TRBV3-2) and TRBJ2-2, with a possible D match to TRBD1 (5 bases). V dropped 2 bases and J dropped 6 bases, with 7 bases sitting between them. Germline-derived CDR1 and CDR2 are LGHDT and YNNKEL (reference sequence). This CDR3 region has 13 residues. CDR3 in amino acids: CASSQQGSGELFF. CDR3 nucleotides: TGTGCCAGCAGCCAACAGGGCTCCGGGGAGCTGTTTTTT.